A single sample is the source of the 29 T cell receptor beta chains below, sequenced in a study of glioma-infiltrating T cells. Amplification of TCR alpha and beta CDR3 regions from RNA used iRepertoire nested multiplex PCR. MiXCR, run by TCRdb on the multiplex PCR reads, gives a single entry per CDR3 protein. This table holds some 190,000 distinct CDR3 sequences, roughly 32% found once. The specimen sequenced was glioma tissue, nonneoplastic brain tissue, or PBMCs (not recorded which). These receptors originate from a human donor with low-grade glioma or glioblastoma, undergoing nonglioma brain surgery, or in good health (not recorded which).

This clonotype was recorded many times. This CDR3 reads CSAQTGIDTREAFF. The CDR3 region has the DNA TGCAGTGCCCAAACTGGGATAGATACAAGGGAAGCTTTCTTT. The chain carries TRBV20-1 and TRBJ1-1; no firm D call. The V gene lost 6 bases and the J gene lost 8 bases, with 22 bases spanning the gap. The CDR3 is 14 residues long. Germline-derived CDR1 and CDR2 are DFQATT and SNEGSKA (reference sequence).

Of note for this clonotype: A much larger clone is a single base away; this may be a read error. This rearrangement joins TRBV2 to TRBJ1-5, with D tentatively TRBD1 (6 bases). In germline, CDR1 is SNHLY, CDR2 FYNNEI. This CDR3 comprises 15 residues. The CDR3 loop is CARSEAKGGSQPQHF. The CDR3 region has the DNA TGTGCCAGAAGTGAAGCGAAGGGGGGGAGTCAGCCCCAGCATTTT.

This clonotype was recorded many times. The chain has TRBV10-3 and TRBJ2-1, with a tentative D call TRBD1 (6 bases). Germline CDR1 is ENHRY and CDR2 is SYGVKD. V was trimmed by 7 bases and J by 5 bases, leaving 12 bases between them. The CDR3 has 13 amino acids. In nucleotides, the CDR3 is TGTGCCATCACCGATGACAGGAACAATGAGCAGTTCTTC. Amino acids: CAITDDRNNEQFF.

The sample holds many counts of this clonotype. V is TRBV28 and J is TRBJ1-5, with 10 positions matching TRBD1. Germline V CDR1 and CDR2: MDHEN, SYDVKM. The CDR3 extends over 13 amino acids. Trimming cost V 8 bases and J 8 bases; bases outside gene matches: 6. DNA for the CDR3: TGTGCCAGCGGGACAGGGGTCTGGGAGCCCCAGCATTTT. Residues: CASGTGVWEPQHF.

The chain has TRBV5-1 and TRBJ2-1; 12 bases fit TRBD1. The CDR3 totals 15 residues. J was trimmed by 8 bases and V by 4 bases; bases with no gene match: 7. Germline CDR1 reads SGHRS; CDR2 reads YFSETQ. CDR3 bases: TGCGCCAGCAGCCAATCCGGGACAGGGGGCTATGAGCAGTTCTTC. Amino acids: CASSQSGTGGYEQFF.

This clonotype was counted at least ten times. The V and J genes are TRBV6-2 or TRBV6-3 and TRBJ2-7; TRBD1 matches 9 bases. The CDR3 runs 14 residues. CDR1 is MNHEY and CDR2 is SVGEGT in the germline V gene. V was pared by 5 bases and J by 3 bases, with 5 bases of the junction left unmatched. CDR3 DNA: TGTGCCAGCAGTCGCCCGACAGGGGGCTACGAGCAGTACTTC. This encodes CASSRPTGGYEQYF.

This clonotype occurred many times. Its ends do not fully match the called genes, so a read error is possible. The V call is TRBV28, the J call TRBJ2-5, with D unclear. The V gene's germline CDR1 is MDHEN and CDR2 SYDVKM. This CDR3 has 14 amino acids. In DNA form, the CDR3 reads TGTGCCAGCAGCCTCGCCTGGAACCAAGAGGCCCAGTACTTC. Translation: CASSLAWNQEAQYF. Full variable domain (rest looked up from reference TRBV28 and TRBJ2-5): DVKVTQSSRYLVKRTGEKVFLECVQDMDHENMFWYRQDPGLGLRLIYFSYDVKMKEKGDIPEGYSVSREKKERFSLILESASTNQTSMYLCASSLAWNQEAQYFGPGTRLLVL.

As concerns this clonotype: This may arise from a read error, as a much more abundant clone is one base away. J is TRBJ2-1 and V is TRBV7-2, with D possibly matching TRBD2 (5 bases). The CDR3 consists of 15 residues. The germline V gene has CDR1 SGHTA and CDR2 FQGNSA. Deletions cut 2 bases from V and 7 bases from J, with 15 bases between. CDR3 in DNA: TGTGCCAGCAGCTTATCCGTGGGAGTAGGTAATGAGCAGTTCTTC. This sequence encodes CASSLSVGVGNEQFF.

Concerning this clonotype: One base away lies a much larger clone, so this may be a sequencing read error. No DNA is shown, since the ends of the CDR3 on it are uncertain; the CDR3 is the one TCRdb lists. CDR3 sequence reads: CSVARGNEQSF. V gene TRBV29-1 combines with J gene TRBJ2-1; the table's D call, TRBD1, has no DNA check behind it. The CDR3 adds up to 11 amino acids, both ends counted. Germline assignment: CDR1 SQVTM and CDR2 ANQGSEA.

The chain couples TRBV29-1 to TRBJ2-4, with 8 bases lining up with TRBD1. With 6 bases clipped from V and 5 bases from J, the junction kept 6 bases outside the gene matches. This CDR3 is built from 13 residues. Germline V gene sequence: CDR1 SQVTM, CDR2 ANQGSEA. CDR3 bases: TGCAGCGTATCGGACAGGGTCGAAAACATTCAGTACTTC. Protein product: CSVSDRVENIQYF.

V and J are TRBV6-1 and TRBJ2-3, with 10 positions matching TRBD2. This CDR3 region has 16 residues. V gave up 7 bases and J gave up 4 bases; unmatched junction bases: 11. Germline assignment: CDR1 MNHNS and CDR2 SASEGT. This chain's CDR3 is CASIAGGPTPADTQYF. Here the CDR3 DNA reads TGTGCCAGCATAGCGGGAGGTCCCACCCCGGCAGATACGCAGTATTTT.

The V gene is TRBV19, the J gene TRBJ2-7, with D maybe TRBD1 (6 bases). The CDR3 totals 13 residues. V lost 5 bases, J lost 3 bases, and 11 bases lay in between. CDR1 is LNHDA and CDR2 is SQIVND in the germline V gene (reference sequence). CDR3 sequence: CASSPPGDYEQYF. The CDR3 DNA reads TGTGCCAGTAGTCCGCCAGGGGACTACGAGCAGTACTTC.

The chain carries TRBV29-1 and TRBJ1-2, with 9 nucleotides matching TRBD1. Germline V CDR1 and CDR2: SQVTM, ANQGSEA. There are 16 residues in the CDR3. V was clipped by 0 bases and J by 1 base; unmatched bases: 6. The CDR3 sequence: CSVEEWDRVFNYGYTF. In nucleotides, the CDR3 is TGCAGCGTTGAAGAATGGGACAGGGTCTTTAACTATGGCTACACCTTC. Variable domain in full (rest from reference TRBV29-1 and TRBJ1-2): SAVISQKPSRDICQRGTSLTIQCQVDSQVTMMFWYRQQPGQSLTLIATANQGSEATYESGFVIDKFPISRPNLTFSTLTVSNMSPEDSSIYLCSVEEWDRVFNYGYTFGSGTRLTVV.

This clonotype was picked up many times. The rearrangement joins TRBV5-1 to TRBJ1-1, with D unclear. This CDR3 has 15 amino acids. Looked up from germline, CDR1 is SGHRS and CDR2 is YFSETQ. V was pared by 0 bases and J by 0 bases, with 9 bases between. Here the CDR3 DNA reads TGCGCCAGCAGCTTGGAGGTGCAGGTGAACACTGAAGCTTTCTTT. Amino acid sequence: CASSLEVQVNTEAFF.

Only a few counts were recorded for this clonotype. The chain combines TRBV30 with TRBJ2-3; 10 nucleotides agree with TRBD1. CDR1 and CDR2 (germline): GTSNPN, SVGIG (reference sequence). The J segment lost 2 bases and the V segment lost 6 bases, leaving 8 bases of the junction unmatched. The CDR3 covers 15 residues. The CDR3 coding sequence is TGTGCCTGCAGGGAGGGACAGGGGCTCACAGATACGCAGTATTTT. The encoded protein is CACREGQGLTDTQYF.

CDR3 protein: CASSPPLADNEQFF. CDR3 in DNA: TGTGCCAGCAGTCCCCCCCTAGCGGACAATGAGCAGTTCTTC. This chain links TRBV28 with TRBJ2-1; 7 nucleotides agree with TRBD2. The CDR3 runs to 14 residues. V lost 5 bases, J lost 5 bases, and 6 bases stayed unmatched. CDR1 and CDR2 from the germline V gene are MDHEN and SYDVKM.

With regard to this clonotype: This clone may be a read error of a much larger clone one base away. The chain is built from TRBV4-1 and TRBJ2-7, with D possibly TRBD1 on 6 matching bases. TRBJ2-5 matches the DNA end more closely, so the J call is doubtful. This CDR3 region has 17 residues. CDR1 and CDR2 (germline): MGHRA, YSYEKL. CDR3 in amino acids: CASSLYPPGQRQETQYF. The DNA of the CDR3 is TGCGCCAGCAGCCTCTACCCTCCCGGACAGAGGCAAGAGACCCAGTACTTC.

On this clonotype itself: A read error is possible here, since a much larger clone lies one base away. The rearrangement joins TRBV29-1 to TRBJ2-1; 7 nucleotides agree with TRBD1. This CDR3 is built from 15 residues. The germline V gene has CDR1 SQVTM and CDR2 ANQGSEA. V lost 0 bases, J lost 7 bases, and 9 bases stayed unmatched. CDR3 region: CSVEDRWTGLNEQFF. DNA for the CDR3: TGCAGCGTTGAAGATCGATGGACAGGACTTAATGAGCAGTTCTTC.

Points on this clonotype: This may stem from a read error, because a much larger clone lies one nucleotide away. The chain joins TRBV28 to TRBJ2-7; D ambiguous. The CDR3 sequence is 15 residues long. CDR1 MDHEN and CDR2 SYDVKM come from the germline V gene. The CDR3 DNA reads as TGTGCCAGCAGTCACAGATTTCAAACCGTCTACGTGCAGTACTTC. It specifies CASSHRFQTVYVQYF.

This chain connects TRBV3-1 to TRBJ2-1; 8 positions agree with TRBD2. The germline V gene encodes CDR1 LGHDT and CDR2 YNNKEL (reference sequence). V lost 0 bases and J lost 5; bases outside the gene matches: 6. This CDR3 has 16 amino acids. In DNA, the CDR3 is TGTGCCAGCAGCCAAGATAGGGAACTAGCGGACAATGAGCAGTTCTTC. Its translation: CASSQDRELADNEQFF.

This clonotype was observed at least ten times. The rearrangement joins TRBV7-2 to TRBJ2-1; 12 bases fit TRBD2. Germline CDR1 SGHTA, CDR2 FQGNSA. This CDR3 contains 15 residues. V was clipped by 6 bases and J by 4 bases; unmatched bases: 4. CDR3 nucleotides: TGTGCCAGCAGGGCTCTAGCGGGAGGGTACAATGAGCAGTTCTTC. Its translation is CASRALAGGYNEQFF.

This clonotype was seen repeatedly, ten times or more. The chain couples TRBV7-2 to TRBJ2-7, with D possibly matching TRBD2 (5 bases). The germline V and J ends were trimmed by 0 bases and 2 bases, with 11 bases remaining between them. This CDR3 spans 15 amino acids. CDR1 and CDR2 from the germline V gene are SGHTA and FQGNSA. CDR3 bases: TGTGCCAGCAGCTTAGCTTCGGCCGGGGCCTACGAGCAGTACTTC. This codes for CASSLASAGAYEQYF.

This clonotype appeared many times. The rearrangement links TRBV27 to TRBJ2-3, with a possible D match to TRBD1 (5 bases). Trimming pared 5 bases from V and 6 bases from J, leaving 9 bases between. The CDR3 sequence is 12 residues long. Germline assignment: CDR1 MNHEY and CDR2 SMNVEV (reference sequence). As DNA, the CDR3 is TGTGCCAGCAGTCCTAGGGGTGATACGCAGTATTTT. Translation: CASSPRGDTQYF.

This chain connects TRBV27 to TRBJ2-3; possibly TRBD1 for D (6 bases). CDR3 length: 16 amino acids. V lost 6 bases and J 4 bases, leaving 20 bases between the germline ends. Germline V gene lookup returns CDR1 MNHEY and CDR2 SMNVEV (reference sequence). The CDR3 nucleotides read TGTGCCAGCAGACAAGAATCAGACAGGAACCCAGATACGCAGTATTTT. This codes for CASRQESDRNPDTQYF.

V is TRBV19 and J is TRBJ2-2; D gene uncertain. This CDR3 has 15 amino acids. CDR1 and CDR2 from the germline V gene are LNHDA and SQIVND (reference sequence). V gave up 6 bases and J gave up 4 bases, with 15 bases separating them. In DNA, the CDR3 is TGTGCCAGTAGAAGGACGTCGGAAGCCACCGGGGAGCTGTTTTTT. Translated, it gives CASRRTSEATGELFF.

Ten or more counts support this clonotype. This chain connects TRBV19 to TRBJ2-5; D perhaps matches TRBD2 (6 bases). V was shortened by 6 bases and J by 0 bases, with 17 bases between the two germline ends. Looked up from germline, CDR1 is LNHDA and CDR2 is SQIVND (reference sequence). This CDR3 is built from 16 residues. CDR3 region: CASSQDGGTYQETQYF. The CDR3 coding sequence is TGTGCCAGTAGCCAAGATGGCGGGACCTACCAAGAGACCCAGTACTTC. The whole variable domain, remainder taken from reference TRBV19 and TRBJ2-5, is DGGITQSPKYLFRKEGQNVTLSCEQNLNHDAMYWYRQDPGQGLRLIYYSQIVNDFQKGDIAEGYSVSREKKESFPLTVTSAQKNPTAFYLCASSQDGGTYQETQYFGPGTRLLVL.

V is TRBV29-1 and J is TRBJ2-7; D remains unclear. V shed 5 bases and J shed 6 bases, with 14 bases lying between them. The CDR3 is 12 amino acids. CDR1 SQVTM and CDR2 ANQGSEA come from the germline V gene. The CDR3 spells CSVQPEGLEQYF. CDR3 in DNA: TGCAGCGTTCAGCCGGAAGGGCTCGAGCAGTACTTC.

There are many counts of this clonotype. J is TRBJ1-5 and V is TRBV27; D not certain. This CDR3 has 15 residues. CDR1 and CDR2 (germline): MNHEY, SMNVEV (reference sequence). V shed 1 base and J shed 0 bases, with 7 bases lying between them. Written as DNA, the CDR3 is TGTGCCAGCAGTTTATTCGGGAATAGCAATCAGCCCCAGCATTTT. Protein sequence: CASSLFGNSNQPQHF.

Concerning this clonotype: The junction and the germline gene differ at one end; a read error may be behind it. The chain combines TRBV7-7 with TRBJ2-1; TRBD2 aligns across 8 bases. Germline CDR1 SSHAT, CDR2 FNYEAQ (reference sequence). This CDR3 has 15 amino acids. In DNA, the CDR3 is TGTGCTAGCAGCCCAGACCTCGGGACTAGACATGAGCAGTTCTTC. This codes for CASSPDLGTRHEQFF.